This TCR beta chain appears in the sequencing data of a study of CD8+CD57+ T cells in acquired aplastic anemia. Study in general: Each DNA sample taken from sorted CD4+ and CD8+ cells came to about 3 ug on average.

CD8+CD57+ cell expansion had been shown by flow cytometry in patients chosen for sequencing. The CDR3 has 9 amino acids. Germline V lookup: CDR1 SNHLY, CDR2 FYNNEI. V lost 10 bases and J lost 6, with 7 bases in between. CDR3 and TCR beta VDJ profiling relied on genomic DNA as the template. From the reads, TCRdb called clonotypes with MiXCR, one entry per CDR3 protein. The table lists under 200,000 distinct CDR3 sequences, more than 45% of them singletons, with approximately 2.8% in the top ten. V and J are TRBV2 and TRBJ2-7; no reliable D call. Specimen: sorted CD4+, CD8+, or CD8+CD57+ T cells (not recorded which) from PBMCs. This TCR derives from a human donor with aplastic anemia. The CDR3, as DNA: TGTGCCAAGCATAGCGAGCAGTACTTC. Protein: CAKHSEQYF.